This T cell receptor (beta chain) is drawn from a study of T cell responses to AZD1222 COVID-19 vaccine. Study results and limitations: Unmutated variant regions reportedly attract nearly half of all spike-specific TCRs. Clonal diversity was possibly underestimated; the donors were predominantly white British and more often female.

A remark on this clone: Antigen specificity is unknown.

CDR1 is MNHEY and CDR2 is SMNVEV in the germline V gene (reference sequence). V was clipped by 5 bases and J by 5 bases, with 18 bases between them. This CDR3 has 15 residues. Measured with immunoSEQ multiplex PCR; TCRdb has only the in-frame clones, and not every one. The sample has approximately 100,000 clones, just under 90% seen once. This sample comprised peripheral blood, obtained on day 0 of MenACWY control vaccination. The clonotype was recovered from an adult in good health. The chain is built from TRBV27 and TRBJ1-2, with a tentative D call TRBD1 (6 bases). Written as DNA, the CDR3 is TGTGCCAGCAGTCCGTACTGGGGGGGCGATTATGGCTACACCTTC. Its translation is CASSPYWGGDYGYTF.